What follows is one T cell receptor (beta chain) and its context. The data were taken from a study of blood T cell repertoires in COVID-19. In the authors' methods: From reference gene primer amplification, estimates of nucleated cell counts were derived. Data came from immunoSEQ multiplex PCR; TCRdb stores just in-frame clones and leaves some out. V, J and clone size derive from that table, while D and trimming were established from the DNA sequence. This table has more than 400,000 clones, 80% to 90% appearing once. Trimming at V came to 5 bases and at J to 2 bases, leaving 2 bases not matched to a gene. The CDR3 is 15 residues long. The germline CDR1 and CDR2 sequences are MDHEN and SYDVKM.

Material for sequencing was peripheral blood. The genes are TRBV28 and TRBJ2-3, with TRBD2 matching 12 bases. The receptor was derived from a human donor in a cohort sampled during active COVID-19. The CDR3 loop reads CASSPSGRATDTQYF. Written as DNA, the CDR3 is TGTGCCAGCAGTCCTAGCGGGAGGGCCACAGATACGCAGTATTTT.